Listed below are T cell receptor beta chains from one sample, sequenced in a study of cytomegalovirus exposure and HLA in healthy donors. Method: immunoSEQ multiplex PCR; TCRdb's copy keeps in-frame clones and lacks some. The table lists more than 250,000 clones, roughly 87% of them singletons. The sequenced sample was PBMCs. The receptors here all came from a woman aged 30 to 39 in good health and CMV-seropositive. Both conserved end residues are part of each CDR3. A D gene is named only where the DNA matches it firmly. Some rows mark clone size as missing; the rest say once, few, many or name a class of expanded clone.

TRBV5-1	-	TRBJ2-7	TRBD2	CASTGGLADPLKEQYF	TGCGCCAGCACGGGGGGACTAGCGGATCCTCTGAAGGAGCAGTACTTC
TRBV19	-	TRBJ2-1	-	CASMLGDSAYNEQFF	TGTGCCAGTATGCTGGGCGACTCGGCGTACAATGAGCAGTTCTTC
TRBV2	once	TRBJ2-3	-	CASLRASGTDTQYF	TGTGCCAGTCTACGGGCTAGCGGCACAGATACGCAGTATTTT
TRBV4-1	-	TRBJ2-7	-	CASSYDSGREIYYEQYF	TGCGCCAGCAGCTATGACTCGGGTCGGGAGATATACTACGAGCAGTACTTC
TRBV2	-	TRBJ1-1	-	CASSESIRAGGTEAFF	TGTGCCAGCAGTGAATCGATAAGGGCGGGGGGCACTGAAGCTTTCTTT
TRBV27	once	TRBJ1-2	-	CASSPTVGANYGYTF	TGTGCCAGCAGCCCGACGGTCGGAGCTAACTATGGCTACACCTTC
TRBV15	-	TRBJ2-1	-	CATSRDIGGNEQFF	TGTGCCACCAGCAGAGATATAGGGGGCAATGAGCAGTTCTTC
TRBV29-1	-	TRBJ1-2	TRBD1	CSVDGTVLGYTF	TGCAGCGTTGATGGGACAGTGCTCGGCTACACCTTC
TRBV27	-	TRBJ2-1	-	CASSAPGHLEQFF	TGTGCCAGCAGCGCCCCTGGACACCTTGAGCAGTTCTTC
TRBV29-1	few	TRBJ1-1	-	CSVVLTGNTEAFF	TGCAGCGTTGTCTTAACAGGGAACACTGAAGCTTTCTTT
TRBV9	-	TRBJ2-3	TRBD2	CASSVVRENTQYF	TGTGCCAGCAGCGTAGTGCGGGAGAATACGCAGTATTTT
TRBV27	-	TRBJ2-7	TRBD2	CASSLLRTSGPPDEQYF	TGTGCCAGCAGTTTATTACGGACTAGCGGCCCCCCCGACGAGCAGTACTTC
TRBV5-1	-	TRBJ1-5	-	CASATGSNQPQHF	TGCGCCAGCGCAACAGGTAGCAATCAGCCCCAGCATTTT
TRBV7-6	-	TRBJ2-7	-	CASSEGAELSYEQYF	TGTGCCAGCAGCGAAGGGGCAGAGCTCTCCTACGAGCAGTACTTC
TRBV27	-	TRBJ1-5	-	CASTTYSGRGMEPNQPQHF	TGTGCCAGCACCACCTACAGCGGTAGGGGAATGGAACCGAATCAGCCCCAGCATTTT
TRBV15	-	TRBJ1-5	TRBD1	CATGGANQPQHF	TGTGCCACAGGGGGCGCGAATCAGCCCCAGCATTTT
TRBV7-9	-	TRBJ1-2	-	CASSPPSGYGYTF	TGTGCCAGCAGCCCCCCGAGTGGGTATGGCTACACCTTC
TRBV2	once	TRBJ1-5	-	CASRMGLGNQPQHF	TGTGCCAGCAGGATGGGGCTTGGCAATCAGCCCCAGCATTTT
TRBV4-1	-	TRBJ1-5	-	CASSQVSQSFQHF	TGCGCCAGCAGCCAAGTGAGTCAATCCTTCCAGCATTTT
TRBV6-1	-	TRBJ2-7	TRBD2	CASSDHLAGPSPEQYF	TGTGCCAGCAGTGACCACCTAGCGGGACCTTCTCCCGAGCAGTACTTC
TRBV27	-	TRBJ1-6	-	CASSLRGASPLHF	TGTGCCAGCAGTTTAAGGGGGGCTTCACCCCTCCACTTT
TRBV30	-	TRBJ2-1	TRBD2	CAWSVIAGGFHNEQFF	TGTGCCTGGAGTGTCATAGCGGGGGGGTTTCATAATGAGCAGTTCTTC
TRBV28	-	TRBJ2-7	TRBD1	CASSLSGTGSYEQYF	TGTGCCAGCAGTTTGAGCGGGACAGGGTCCTACGAGCAGTACTTC
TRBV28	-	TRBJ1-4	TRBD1	CASSSSGQGLGEKLFF	TGTGCCAGCAGTTCAAGTGGACAGGGATTAGGCGAAAAACTGTTTTTT
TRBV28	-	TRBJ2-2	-	CASIEGHTGELFF	TGTGCCAGCATAGAAGGGCACACCGGGGAGCTGTTTTTT
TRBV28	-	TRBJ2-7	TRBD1	CASKDRVATYEQYF	TGTGCCAGCAAAGACAGGGTGGCCACCTACGAGCAGTACTTC
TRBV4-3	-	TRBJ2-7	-	CASSQDRSGAGDEQYF	TGCGCCAGCAGCCAAGATAGGTCAGGGGCCGGGGACGAGCAGTACTTC
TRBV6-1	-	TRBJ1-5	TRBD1	CASDNTGASNQPQHF	TGTGCCAGCGATAATACAGGGGCTAGCAATCAGCCCCAGCATTTT
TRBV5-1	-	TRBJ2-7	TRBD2	CASSLRTSGRLYEQYF	TGCGCCAGCAGTCTTAGGACTAGCGGGAGACTCTACGAGCAGTACTTC
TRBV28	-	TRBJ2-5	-	CASSLSPDSQETQYF	TGTGCCAGCAGTTTATCCCCGGACTCCCAAGAGACCCAGTACTTC
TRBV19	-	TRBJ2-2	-	CAISTVTGELFF	TGTGCCATTTCGACAGTCACCGGGGAGCTGTTTTTT
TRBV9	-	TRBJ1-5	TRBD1	CASSSSGTGSQPQHF	TGTGCCAGCTCCTCCTCCGGGACAGGGTCACAGCCCCAGCATTTT
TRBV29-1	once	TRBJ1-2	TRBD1	CSVEDRTGVNYGYTF	TGCAGCGTTGAAGATAGGACAGGGGTCAACTATGGCTACACCTTC
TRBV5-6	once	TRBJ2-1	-	CASSRGDSSYNEQFF	TGTGCCAGCAGCCGGGGGGACAGCTCCTACAATGAGCAGTTCTTC
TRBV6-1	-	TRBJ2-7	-	CASRDSAYEQYF	TGTGCCAGCAGGGACAGCGCATACGAGCAGTACTTC
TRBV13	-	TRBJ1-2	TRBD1	CASNSPTGTGVNYGYTF	TGTGCCAGCAACTCACCCACCGGGACAGGTGTCAACTATGGCTACACCTTC
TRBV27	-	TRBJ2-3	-	CASSPLWAASTDTQYF	TGTGCCAGCAGTCCTTTATGGGCGGCAAGCACAGATACGCAGTATTTT
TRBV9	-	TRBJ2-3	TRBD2	CASSPGGTSLQYF	TGTGCCAGCAGCCCCGGGGGGACTAGCCTGCAGTATTTT
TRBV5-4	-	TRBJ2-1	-	CASSLVVNNEQFF	TGTGCCAGCAGCTTGGTTGTAAACAATGAGCAGTTCTTC
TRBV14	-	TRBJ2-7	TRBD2	CASSQGLAGSYEQYF	TGTGCCAGCAGCCAGGGACTAGCGGGAAGCTACGAGCAGTACTTC
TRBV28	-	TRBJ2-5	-	CASSLFRETQYF	TGTGCCAGCAGTTTGTTCCGGGAGACCCAGTACTTC
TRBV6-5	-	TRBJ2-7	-	CASSSGILYEQYF	TGTGCCAGCAGCTCGGGAATCCTCTACGAGCAGTACTTC
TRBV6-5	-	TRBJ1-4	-	CASATGGYEKLFF	TGTGCCAGCGCGACAGGAGGATATGAAAAACTGTTTTTT
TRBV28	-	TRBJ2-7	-	CASSLLSYEQYF	TGTGCCAGCAGTTTACTTTCCTACGAGCAGTACTTC
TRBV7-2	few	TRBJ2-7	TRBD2	CASSSRAGDYYEQYF	TGTGCCAGCAGCTCTCGAGCGGGGGACTACTACGAGCAGTACTTC
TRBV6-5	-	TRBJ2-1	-	CASRIASSSYNEQFF	TGTGCCAGCAGAATAGCCTCAAGCTCCTACAATGAGCAGTTCTTC
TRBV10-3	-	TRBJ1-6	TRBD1	CATYDHRDRGIYNSPLHF	TGTGCCACCTACGACCATCGGGACAGGGGGATCTATAATTCACCCCTCCACTTT
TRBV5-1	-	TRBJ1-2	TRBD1	CASSRDRAIGYTF	TGCGCCAGCAGTCGGGACAGGGCTATTGGCTACACCTTC